Reported below is one T cell receptor (beta chain). Repertoires were generated with immunoSEQ multiplex PCR, while TCRdb's copy carries only in-frame clones and drops some. This table has under 130,000 clones, around 94% appearing once. These data belong to a study of T cell changes during pregnancy in multiple sclerosis. The CDR3 contains 15 residues. J gave up 5 bases and V 2 bases, and 5 bases lay outside the gene matches. Germline V CDR1 and CDR2: SGHNT, YYREEE (reference sequence). This sample comprised peripheral blood, obtained after pregnancy. V usage is TRBV5-4 and J usage is TRBJ1-5, with 9 bases that match TRBD1. The origin of this receptor is a female donor with multiple sclerosis, enrolled in a pregnancy study. The CDR3 sequence: CASSFGQGSDQPQHF. The CDR3 nucleotides are TGTGCCAGCAGCTTTGGACAGGGGTCCGATCAGCCCCAGCATTTT.